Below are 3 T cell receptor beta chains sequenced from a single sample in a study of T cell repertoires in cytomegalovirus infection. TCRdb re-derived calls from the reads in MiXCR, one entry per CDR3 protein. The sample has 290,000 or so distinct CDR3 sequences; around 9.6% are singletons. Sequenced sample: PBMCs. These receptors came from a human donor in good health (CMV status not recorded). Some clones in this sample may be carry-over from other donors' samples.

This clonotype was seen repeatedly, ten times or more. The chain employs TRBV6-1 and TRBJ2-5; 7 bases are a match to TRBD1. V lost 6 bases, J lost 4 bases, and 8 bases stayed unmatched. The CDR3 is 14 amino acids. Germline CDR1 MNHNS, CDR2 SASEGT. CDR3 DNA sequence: TGTGCCAGCAGACGAAGACAGGGTGTAGAGACCCAGTACTTC. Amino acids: CASRRRQGVETQYF.

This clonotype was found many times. This chain's CDR3 is CASSRTGGYRPGSEAFF. As DNA, the CDR3 is TGCGCCAGCAGCAGGACAGGGGGCTACCGTCCGGGGTCTGAAGCTTTCTTT. This chain links TRBV10-1 with TRBJ1-1; 11 bases fit TRBD1. Germline CDR1 reads WNHNN; CDR2 reads SYGVQD (reference sequence). CDR3 length equals 17 residues. The V gene end was trimmed by 6 bases and the J gene end by 6 bases; junction bases not matched to a gene: 15.

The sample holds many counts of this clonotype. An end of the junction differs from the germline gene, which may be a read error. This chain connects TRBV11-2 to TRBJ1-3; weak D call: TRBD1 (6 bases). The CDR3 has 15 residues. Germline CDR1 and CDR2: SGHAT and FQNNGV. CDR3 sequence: CASSLDWTVRGTIYF. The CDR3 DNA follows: TGTGCCAGCAGCCTAGATTGGACAGTCCGTGGCACCATATATTTT.